A selection of T cell receptor beta chains follows, all from one sample in a study of blood T cell repertoires in COVID-19. The repertoire was sequenced with immunoSEQ multiplex PCR; TCRdb's copy has only in-frame clones and lacks some. The data show approximately 120,000 clones, about four fifths seen once. Material: peripheral blood. Receptors were obtained from a man at least 80 years old with active or convalescent COVID-19. The CDR3 runs from the conserved cysteine through the conserved F or W. The order of the fields is clone size, V gene, CDR3 length, D gene, J gene, CDR3 protein, CDR3 DNA. The D gene is left open where the match is weak. Size is omitted from some rows. Given values are once, few, many or a class for expanded clones.

>few|TRBV6-2/TRBV6-3|12|NA|TRBJ2-2
CASSLVTGELFF
TGTGCCAGCAGTCTCGTAACCGGGGAGCTGTTTTTT
>NA|TRBV16|14|TRBD1|TRBJ1-6
CASSRDRGDSPLHF
TGTGCCAGCAGCCGGGACAGGGGAGATTCACCCCTCCACTTT
>once|TRBV10-3|15|NA|TRBJ1-3
CAIRDGQDSGNTIYF
TGTGCCATCAGGGATGGACAAGACTCTGGAAACACCATATATTTT
>NA|TRBV5-6|13|NA|TRBJ2-7
CASSLDQGYEQYF
TGTGCCAGCAGCTTGGATCAGGGGTACGAGCAGTACTTC
>NA|TRBV6-2/TRBV6-3|13|NA|TRBJ2-7
CASSYTNSYEQYF
TGTGCCAGCAGTTACACGAACAGCTACGAGCAGTACTTC
>NA|TRBV7-2|15|TRBD2|TRBJ2-3
CASSSTSGGADTQYF
TGTGCCAGCAGCTCCACTAGCGGGGGGGCAGATACGCAGTATTTT
>NA|TRBV7-4|13|TRBD2|TRBJ2-4
CASSRGGKNIQYF
TGTGCCAGCAGCCGGGGGGGCAAAAACATTCAGTACTTC
>NA|TRBV27|17|TRBD1|TRBJ1-2
CASSLVAGGTNNYGYTF
TGTGCCAGCAGTTTAGTGGCAGGGGGCACGAATAACTATGGCTACACCTTC
>NA|TRBV29-1|14|NA|TRBJ2-7
CSVGTQGFLNEQYF
TGCAGCGTTGGGACCCAGGGGTTTTTGAACGAGCAGTACTTC
>NA|TRBV9|12|NA|TRBJ2-4
CAPATWRGIQYF
TGTGCCCCCGCAACTTGGAGGGGCATTCAGTACTTC
>NA|TRBV7-6|14|NA|TRBJ1-1
CASSPGTGFTEAFF
TGTGCCAGCAGCCCCGGAACGGGGTTCACTGAAGCTTTCTTT
>NA|TRBV9|14|NA|TRBJ1-1
CASSVQGGSTEAFF
TGTGCCAGCAGCGTACAGGGCGGGAGCACTGAAGCTTTCTTT
>NA|TRBV7-6|18|TRBD1|TRBJ1-3
CASSYRTGQGRSGNTIYF
TGTGCCAGCAGCTACCGGACAGGGCAGGGGAGGTCTGGAAACACCATATATTTT
>once|TRBV19|13|NA|TRBJ1-2
CASSIGQDYGYTF
TGTGCCAGTAGTATTGGGCAGGACTATGGCTACACCTTC
>few|TRBV2|11|NA|TRBJ2-5
CASQYARGQYF
TGTGCCAGCCAATACGCCAGAGGCCAGTACTTC
>once|TRBV16|16|NA|TRBJ1-3
CASSQSPQSSGNTIYF
TGTGCCAGCAGCCAATCACCACAAAGCTCTGGAAACACCATATATTTT
>NA|TRBV4-3|15|TRBD1|TRBJ1-2
CASSQVAGGNYGYTF
TGCGCCAGCAGCCAAGTAGCAGGGGGTAACTATGGCTACACCTTC
>NA|TRBV11-2|15|NA|TRBJ2-5
CASSLDRQGRGTQYF
TGTGCCAGCAGCTTAGACCGACAAGGGAGAGGGACCCAGTACTTC
>NA|TRBV4-1|15|NA|TRBJ1-3
CASSQNQALGNTIYF
TGCGCCAGCAGCCAAAACCAGGCGCTCGGAAACACCATATATTTT
>NA|TRBV2|15|NA|TRBJ1-6
CASTRQAIDNSPLHF
TGTGCCAGCACGCGACAGGCGATTGATAATTCACCCCTCCACTTT
>NA|TRBV5-1|15|TRBD2|TRBJ2-3
CASSLGAGGRDTQYF
TGCGCCAGCAGCTTGGGTGCGGGGGGACGGGATACGCAGTATTTT
>NA|TRBV19|14|NA|TRBJ1-1
CASSIGGMNTEAFF
TGTGCCAGTAGTATCGGGGGGATGAACACTGAAGCTTTCTTT
>NA|TRBV18|16|TRBD2|TRBJ2-3
CASSPFSGGAGDTQYF
TGTGCCAGCTCACCTTTTAGCGGGGGGGCCGGAGATACGCAGTATTTT
>NA|TRBV7-6|15|NA|TRBJ2-2
CASSPHTAGTGELFF
TGTGCCAGCAGCCCCCATACCGCGGGCACCGGGGAGCTGTTTTTT
>once|TRBV19|15|TRBD2|TRBJ2-1
CASTATSGGLDEQFF
TGTGCCAGTACCGCGACTAGCGGGGGTCTCGATGAGCAGTTCTTC
>NA|TRBV29-1|15|NA|TRBJ1-1
CSVDPATEMNTEAFF
TGCAGCGTAGACCCCGCTACAGAAATGAACACTGAAGCTTTCTTT
>NA|TRBV28|13|NA|TRBJ2-7
CASSLTRNYEQYF
TGTGCCAGCAGTTTAACCAGGAACTACGAGCAGTACTTC
>NA|TRBV7-9|16|NA|TRBJ2-3
CASSLGSPGFTDTQYF
TGTGCCAGCAGCTTAGGATCCCCGGGTTTCACAGATACGCAGTATTTT